One sample yielded the 20 T cell receptor beta chains listed below, sequenced in a study of cytotoxic CD8 clonotypes in ibrutinib-treated CLL. Assay used: immunoSEQ multiplex PCR; TCRdb lists only in-frame clones, some missing. The sample includes about 300,000 clones, 70% to 80% of them seen just once. The material was PBMCs, obtained at disease progression, from a patient treated with ibrutinib. The receptors were sampled from a human donor with chronic lymphocytic leukemia.

The chain joins TRBV6-6 to TRBJ1-4; the D gene is possibly TRBD1 (6 bases). The CDR3 is 16 amino acids. The germline CDR1 and CDR2 sequences are MNHNY and SVGAGI (reference sequence). The V and J ends lost 8 bases and 6 bases respectively, with 22 bases between them. The CDR3 nucleotides read TGTGCCAGCGCACCAACGCGGGGGGCGGGAGATGAAAAACTGTTTTTT. Protein sequence: CASAPTRGAGDEKLFF.

This chain uses TRBV6-1 with TRBJ2-1; tentative D call: TRBD1 (5 bases). Trimming removed 1 base from V and 7 bases from J, with 17 bases in between. The V gene's germline CDR1 is MNHNS and CDR2 SASEGT. CDR3 length: 16 residues. The CDR3 bases are TGTGCCAGCAGTGAAGTCGGGTTGCAGGGTAGTAATGAGCAGTTCTTC. Protein sequence: CASSEVGLQGSNEQFF.

The chain combines TRBV10-2 with TRBJ2-5, with 9 bases fitting TRBD1. The CDR3 sequence is 14 residues long. The J segment lost 5 bases and the V segment lost 6 bases, leaving 7 bases of the junction unmatched. Germline V lookup: CDR1 WSHSY, CDR2 SAAADI. Written as DNA, the CDR3 is TGCGCCAGCAGGGGACAGGGAGGGTGGGAGACCCAGTACTTC. Its translation: CASRGQGGWETQYF.

The genes are TRBV7-2 and TRBJ2-5; maybe TRBD2 (6 bases). Germline V gene lookup returns CDR1 SGHTA and CDR2 FQGNSA. Trimming pared 3 bases from V and 1 base from J, leaving 9 bases between. This CDR3 has 14 residues. The CDR3 region has the DNA TGTGCCAGCAGCTTCCCGGGAGCCCAAGAGACCCAGTACTTC. Translating gives CASSFPGAQETQYF.

The rearrangement uses TRBV9 and TRBJ2-3; 8 bases fit TRBD2. CDR3 length: 16 residues. V was clipped by 1 base and J by 4 bases; unmatched bases: 8. The germline V gene encodes CDR1 SGDLS and CDR2 YYNGEE. For the CDR3, the DNA is TGTGCCAGCAGCGTAAGAGCGGGAGCGGCCGCAGATACGCAGTATTTT. Its translation is CASSVRAGAAADTQYF.

This rearrangement joins TRBV29-1 to TRBJ1-2, with TRBD1 matching over 7 bases. The V and J ends lost 7 bases and 4 bases, in that order; junction bases with no gene match: 6. CDR1 SQVTM and CDR2 ANQGSEA come from the germline V gene. The CDR3 is 12 residues long. The CDR3: CSASGGVYGYTF. CDR3 coding DNA: TGCAGCGCCTCAGGGGGAGTCTATGGCTACACCTTC. The full variable domain, rest sourced from reference TRBV29-1 and TRBJ1-2, is SAVISQKPSRDICQRGTSLTIQCQVDSQVTMMFWYRQQPGQSLTLIATANQGSEATYESGFVIDKFPISRPNLTFSTLTVSNMSPEDSSIYLCSASGGVYGYTFGSGTRLTVV.

The chain is built from TRBV6-1 and TRBJ1-6, with D perhaps TRBD1 (6 bases). The V gene's germline CDR1 is MNHNS and CDR2 SASEGT. V gave up 8 bases and J gave up 7 bases, with 18 bases separating them. CDR3 size: 15 residues. The CDR3 nucleotides are TGTGCCAGCGAAAGGGTGGGGGGCACAAATTCACCCCTCCACTTT. It codes for CASERVGGTNSPLHF.

The V gene is TRBV18, the J gene TRBJ2-7; no firm D call. The CDR3 is 15 amino acids. The germline V gene has CDR1 KGHSH and CDR2 LQKENI. Trimming took off 3 bases at V and 0 bases at J, with 12 bases between the two ends. The CDR3: CASSPKSSPSYEQYF. The CDR3 DNA reads as TGTGCCAGCTCACCCAAGAGTTCCCCCTCCTACGAGCAGTACTTC. The variable domain in full, completed from reference TRBV18 and TRBJ2-7, reads NAGVMQNPRHLVRRRGQEARLRCSPMKGHSHVYWYRQLPEEGLKFMVYLQKENIIDESGMPKERFSAEFPKEGPSILRIQQVVRGDSAAYFCASSPKSSPSYEQYFGPGTRLTVT.

The V and J genes are TRBV28 and TRBJ2-5; no firm D call. This CDR3 is built from 12 residues. Looked up from germline, CDR1 is MDHEN and CDR2 is SYDVKM. V lost 2 bases and J 7 bases, leaving 8 bases between the germline ends. The CDR3 DNA reads as TGTGCCAGCAGTTTAGAAACTGGGACCCAGTACTTC. Protein: CASSLETGTQYF.

This sequence joins TRBV27 and TRBJ2-1; tentatively, D is TRBD2 (5 bases). This CDR3 comprises 14 residues. The germline gives CDR1 MNHEY, CDR2 SMNVEV (reference sequence). Trimming removed 3 bases at V and 4 bases at J, with 10 bases between. This CDR3 reads CASSFGGSYNEQFF. The CDR3 nucleotides read TGTGCCAGCAGTTTTGGAGGTTCTTACAATGAGCAGTTCTTC.

Remarks on this clone: Different DNA sequences within this sample yield the same CDR3. The genes are TRBV28 and TRBJ1-1; D possibly corresponds to TRBD1 (5 bases). This CDR3 is 14 amino acids long. Trimming cost V 2 bases and J 1 base, with 8 bases left between them. CDR1 MDHEN and CDR2 SYDVKM come from the germline V gene. CDR3 sequence reads: CASSLLGGNTEAFF. The CDR3 bases are TGTGCCAGCAGTTTACTTGGGGGGAACACTGAAGCTTTCTTT.

CDR3 residues: CASHPGHTRLRELFF. Written as DNA, the CDR3 is TGTGCCAGTCACCCGGGACATACCCGATTGAGGGAGCTGTTTTTT. This rearrangement joins TRBV18 to TRBJ2-2, with D possibly matching TRBD1 (6 bases). Germline CDR1 reads KGHSH; CDR2 reads LQKENI. Trimming took off 9 bases at V and 9 bases at J, with 23 bases between the two ends. This CDR3 is built from 15 residues.

This chain connects TRBV2 to TRBJ1-1; 11 bases agree with TRBD1. Trimming at V came to 8 bases and at J to 5 bases, leaving 7 bases not matched to a gene. Germline assignment: CDR1 SNHLY and CDR2 FYNNEI. CDR3 length equals 14 residues. The CDR3 DNA reads TGTGCCAGCCACCGGGACAGGGGGTGGACTGAAGCTTTCTTT. This translates into CASHRDRGWTEAFF. Variable domain in full (rest from reference TRBV2 and TRBJ1-1): EPEVTQTPSHQVTQMGQEVILRCVPISNHLYFYWYRQILGQKVEFLVSFYNNEISEKSEIFDDQFSVERPDGSNFTLKIRSTKLEDSAMYFCASHRDRGWTEAFFGQGTRLTVV.

The chain has TRBV10-3 and TRBJ2-3; TRBD2 aligns across 12 bases. Trimming cost V 6 bases and J 1 base; bases outside gene matches: 5. The length of the CDR3 is 16 residues. Germline CDR1 and CDR2: ENHRY and SYGVKD. The CDR3 nucleotides are TGTGCCATCAGGAGCTCTAGCGGGGGGGGCACAGATACGCAGTATTTT. Translated, it gives CAIRSSSGGGTDTQYF.

The rearrangement links TRBV9 to TRBJ2-7; tentatively, D is TRBD2 (6 bases). From germline, CDR1 is SGDLS and CDR2 YYNGEE. Trimming took off 6 bases at V and 2 bases at J, with 12 bases between the two ends. The CDR3 is 13 residues long. CDR3 in amino acids: CASTPGGTYEQYF. The CDR3 bases are TGTGCCAGCACCCCGGGCGGGACCTACGAGCAGTACTTC. Using reference TRBV9 and TRBJ2-7 for the parts outside the CDR3, the full variable domain is DSGVTQTPKHLITATGQRVTLRCSPRSGDLSVYWYQQSLDQGLQFLIQYYNGEERAKGNILERFSAQQFPDLHSELNLSSLELGDSALYFCASTPGGTYEQYFGPGTRLTVT.

The rearrangement links TRBV6-5 to TRBJ1-5, with a possible D match to TRBD1 (5 bases). V dropped 2 bases and J dropped 0 bases, with 8 bases sitting between them. The germline V gene encodes CDR1 MNHEY and CDR2 SVGAGI. The CDR3 has 15 residues. This CDR3 reads CASSYQGISNQPQHF. In nucleotides, the CDR3 is TGTGCCAGCAGTTACCAGGGCATTAGCAATCAGCCCCAGCATTTT.

The rearrangement uses TRBV7-9 and TRBJ2-2; D is unclear. The CDR3 length is 13 residues. Germline CDR1 is SEHNR and CDR2 is FQNEAQ (reference sequence). V lost 2 bases, J lost 6 bases, and 7 bases lay in between. The CDR3: CASSLPGAGELFF. The CDR3 nucleotides read TGTGCCAGCAGCTTACCGGGTGCCGGGGAGCTGTTTTTT.

The rearrangement links TRBV5-6 to TRBJ2-3; D remains ambiguous. Looked up from germline, CDR1 is SGHDT and CDR2 is YYEEEE. With 2 bases removed from V and 0 bases from J, the gap between germline ends came to 19 bases. The CDR3 sequence is 18 residues long. The CDR3 sequence is CASSFNHLLGLSTDTQYF. CDR3 nucleotides: TGTGCCAGCAGCTTTAACCATCTCTTGGGCCTCAGCACAGATACGCAGTATTTT.

This rearrangement joins TRBV13 to TRBJ2-7; TRBD2 is a possible D gene (5 bases). This CDR3 has 14 residues. Trimming took off 3 bases at V and 3 bases at J, with 12 bases between the two ends. The germline gives CDR1 PRHDT, CDR2 FYEKMQ (reference sequence). The CDR3 nucleotides are TGTGCCAGCAGCTTCCGGGATGAAAACTACGAGCAGTACTTC. Protein: CASSFRDENYEQYF.

V usage is TRBV11-3 and J usage is TRBJ2-2; TRBD1 is a possible D gene (5 bases). The CDR3 consists of 17 residues. V lost 0 bases to trimming and J lost 8 bases, with 19 bases between them. The germline gives CDR1 SGHNT, CDR2 YENEEA. CDR3 coding DNA: TGTGCCAGCAGCTTAGATCGGTGGGCAGGGCCGACTGGGGAGCTGTTTTTT. Amino acids: CASSLDRWAGPTGELFF.